The rows below give T cell receptor beta chains drawn from one sample of a study of blood T cell repertoires in COVID-19. Some clones are missing from TCRdb's copy, which holds only in-frame ones; the method was immunoSEQ multiplex PCR. The top ten hold around 1% of the sample, which has 100,000 or so clones, about nine tenths seen once. The sequenced material came from peripheral blood. All receptors come from a man in his sixties with acute or convalescent COVID-19. Both conserved end residues are part of each CDR3. D genes are given only for firm matches. For some rows the clone size is stated as once, few or many, or as a class when expanded; others skip it.

CDR3aa: CASSGTGGAREKLFF
CDR3nt: TGTGCCAGCAGCGGGACAGGGGGCGCGCGTGAAAAACTGTTTTTT
d_gene: TRBD1
v_gene: TRBV2
abundance: once
j_gene: TRBJ1-4

CDR3aa: CASSLKVTGEKLFF
CDR3nt: TGTGCCAGCAGTTTAAAAGTTACGGGTGAAAAACTGTTTTTT
d_gene: -
v_gene: TRBV27
abundance: -
j_gene: TRBJ1-4

CDR3aa: CASSTSNTIYF
CDR3nt: TGTGCCAGTAGTACTTCGAACACCATATATTTT
d_gene: -
v_gene: TRBV19
abundance: -
j_gene: TRBJ1-3

CDR3aa: CAISESSSLGTGELFF
CDR3nt: TGTGCCATCAGTGAGTCGAGTAGCCTGGGCACCGGGGAGCTGTTTTTT
d_gene: -
v_gene: TRBV10-3
abundance: once
j_gene: TRBJ2-2

CDR3aa: CSASADTNTEAFF
CDR3nt: TGCAGTGCTAGTGCGGACACGAACACTGAAGCTTTCTTT
d_gene: -
v_gene: TRBV20-1
abundance: -
j_gene: TRBJ1-1

CDR3aa: CASSPGQGARTGELFF
CDR3nt: TGCGCCAGCAGCCCTGGACAGGGGGCGAGGACCGGGGAGCTGTTTTTT
d_gene: TRBD1
v_gene: TRBV5-1
abundance: -
j_gene: TRBJ2-2

CDR3aa: CASALGGLAVYEQYF
CDR3nt: TGTGCCAGCGCCCTGGGGGGACTAGCGGTCTACGAGCAGTACTTC
d_gene: TRBD2
v_gene: TRBV2
abundance: -
j_gene: TRBJ2-7

CDR3aa: CASSFSDSSYNEQFF
CDR3nt: TGTGCCAGCAGCTTCAGCGATTCATCCTACAATGAGCAGTTCTTC
d_gene: -
v_gene: TRBV7-9
abundance: -
j_gene: TRBJ2-1

CDR3aa: CASSPTGLAGPSTDTQYF
CDR3nt: TGTGCCAGCAGTCCAACAGGACTAGCGGGGCCTAGCACAGATACGCAGTATTTT
d_gene: TRBD2
v_gene: TRBV13
abundance: once
j_gene: TRBJ2-3

CDR3aa: CASSATQNSGNTIYF
CDR3nt: TGTGCCAGCAGTGCGACACAGAACTCTGGAAACACCATATATTTT
d_gene: -
v_gene: TRBV2
abundance: -
j_gene: TRBJ1-3

CDR3aa: CAWMTTQPGVEAFF
CDR3nt: TGTGCCTGGATGACTACCCAACCGGGCGTCGAAGCTTTCTTT
d_gene: -
v_gene: TRBV30
abundance: -
j_gene: TRBJ1-1

CDR3aa: CAIGTGISQETQYF
CDR3nt: TGTGCCATCGGTACAGGGATTTCCCAAGAGACCCAGTACTTC
d_gene: -
v_gene: TRBV10-3
abundance: -
j_gene: TRBJ2-5

CDR3aa: CASTSSSYNSPLHF
CDR3nt: TGTGCCAGCACCTCCAGCTCCTATAATTCACCCCTCCACTTT
d_gene: -
v_gene: TRBV28
abundance: -
j_gene: TRBJ1-6

CDR3aa: CASSEDSRGNQPQHF
CDR3nt: TGTGCCAGCAGTGAGGACTCTCGGGGCAATCAGCCCCAGCATTTT
d_gene: -
v_gene: TRBV2
abundance: -
j_gene: TRBJ1-5

CDR3aa: CASSLRTGGGELFF
CDR3nt: TGCGCCAGCAGCCTACGGACAGGAGGGGGCGAGCTGTTTTTT
d_gene: -
v_gene: TRBV5-1
abundance: -
j_gene: TRBJ2-2

CDR3aa: CASSTRRGQPQHF
CDR3nt: TGTGCCAGTAGTACGCGACGCGGTCAGCCCCAGCATTTT
d_gene: -
v_gene: TRBV19
abundance: -
j_gene: TRBJ1-5

CDR3aa: CASSEGSRTSGRRGNEQFF
CDR3nt: TGTGCCAGCAGTGAAGGGTCTCGGACTAGCGGGAGGCGGGGCAATGAGCAGTTCTTC
d_gene: TRBD2
v_gene: TRBV2
abundance: -
j_gene: TRBJ2-1

CDR3aa: CASRWRGGNTEAFF
CDR3nt: TGTGCCAGCAGATGGAGAGGGGGGAACACTGAAGCTTTCTTT
d_gene: -
v_gene: TRBV6-5
abundance: -
j_gene: TRBJ1-1

CDR3aa: CASSSQGSNQPQHF
CDR3nt: TGTGCCAGCAGTTCACAGGGCAGCAATCAGCCCCAGCATTTT
d_gene: -
v_gene: TRBV27
abundance: -
j_gene: TRBJ1-5

CDR3aa: CASSLKQGVYNEQFF
CDR3nt: TGTGCCAGCAGTCTAAAACAGGGGGTGTACAATGAGCAGTTCTTC
d_gene: TRBD1
v_gene: TRBV27
abundance: -
j_gene: TRBJ2-1

CDR3aa: CASSTKQGNYGYTF
CDR3nt: TGTGCCAGCAGCACTAAACAGGGGAACTATGGCTACACCTTC
d_gene: TRBD1
v_gene: TRBV5-4
abundance: -
j_gene: TRBJ1-2

CDR3aa: CATSRERSGGLSTDTQYF
CDR3nt: TGTGCCACCAGCAGAGAAAGGAGTGGGGGCCTTAGCACAGATACGCAGTATTTT
d_gene: -
v_gene: TRBV15
abundance: -
j_gene: TRBJ2-3

CDR3aa: CSVAIAGNEQFF
CDR3nt: TGCAGCGTTGCCATTGCAGGGAATGAGCAGTTCTTC
d_gene: -
v_gene: TRBV29-1
abundance: once
j_gene: TRBJ2-1

CDR3aa: CASSIRILAEGTDTQYF
CDR3nt: TGTGCCAGTAGTATCCGAATACTAGCGGAGGGCACAGATACGCAGTATTTT
d_gene: TRBD2
v_gene: TRBV19
abundance: -
j_gene: TRBJ2-3

CDR3aa: CASSTLSGSLETQYF
CDR3nt: TGCGCCAGCAGCACCCTTAGCGGGAGTCTCGAGACCCAGTACTTC
d_gene: TRBD2
v_gene: TRBV5-1
abundance: -
j_gene: TRBJ2-5

CDR3aa: CASSQELAGETGELFF
CDR3nt: TGTGCCAGCAGCCAAGAACTGGCGGGAGAAACCGGGGAGCTGTTTTTT
d_gene: TRBD2
v_gene: TRBV3-1/TRBV3-2
abundance: -
j_gene: TRBJ2-2

CDR3aa: CASSPWVARDNEQFF
CDR3nt: TGTGCCAGCTCACCGTGGGTAGCGAGAGACAATGAGCAGTTCTTC
d_gene: -
v_gene: TRBV18
abundance: -
j_gene: TRBJ2-1

CDR3aa: CASSVGDRPQHF
CDR3nt: TGTGCCAGCAGTGTAGGGGATCGGCCCCAGCATTTT
d_gene: -
v_gene: TRBV25-1
abundance: -
j_gene: TRBJ1-5

CDR3aa: CASSLGAGQPQHF
CDR3nt: TGTGCCAGCAGCCTAGGCGCGGGGCAGCCCCAGCATTTT
d_gene: -
v_gene: TRBV11-1
abundance: -
j_gene: TRBJ1-5

CDR3aa: CAWSGWTTNQPQHF
CDR3nt: TGTGCCTGGAGTGGATGGACAACAAATCAGCCCCAGCATTTT
d_gene: -
v_gene: TRBV30
abundance: -
j_gene: TRBJ1-5

CDR3aa: CASSGTGTYNEQFF
CDR3nt: TGCGCCAGCAGTGGGACAGGAACCTACAATGAGCAGTTCTTC
d_gene: TRBD1
v_gene: TRBV5-1
abundance: -
j_gene: TRBJ2-1

CDR3aa: CASTTIKDWRGSPLHF
CDR3nt: TGTGCCAGCACTACTATAAAGGACTGGCGGGGTTCACCCCTCCACTTT
d_gene: -
v_gene: TRBV27
abundance: -
j_gene: TRBJ1-6

CDR3aa: CASSQDWTGDGYTF
CDR3nt: TGCGCCAGCAGCCAAGATTGGACAGGGGATGGCTACACCTTC
d_gene: TRBD1
v_gene: TRBV4-1
abundance: -
j_gene: TRBJ1-2

CDR3aa: CASSSYPGQGYEQYF
CDR3nt: TGTGCCAGCAGTTCTTATCCGGGACAGGGCTACGAGCAGTACTTC
d_gene: TRBD1
v_gene: TRBV27
abundance: -
j_gene: TRBJ2-7

CDR3aa: CASSLAGQGNYGYTF
CDR3nt: TGTGCCAGCAGCTTGGCGGGACAGGGTAACTATGGCTACACCTTC
d_gene: TRBD1
v_gene: TRBV5-8
abundance: -
j_gene: TRBJ1-2

CDR3aa: CASSPPGQGSTEAFF
CDR3nt: TGTGCCAGCAGTCCACCAGGACAGGGCAGCACTGAAGCTTTCTTT
d_gene: TRBD1
v_gene: TRBV2
abundance: -
j_gene: TRBJ1-1

CDR3aa: CASSLAGVSEQFF
CDR3nt: TGTGCCAGCAGTCTAGCGGGAGTAAGTGAGCAGTTCTTC
d_gene: TRBD2
v_gene: TRBV6-2/TRBV6-3
abundance: -
j_gene: TRBJ2-1

CDR3aa: CASSLQSSYNSPLHF
CDR3nt: TGTGCCAGTAGTTTACAGAGCTCCTATAATTCACCCCTCCACTTT
d_gene: -
v_gene: TRBV19
abundance: -
j_gene: TRBJ1-6

CDR3aa: CASSLGGGSTDTQYF
CDR3nt: TGTGCCAGCAGCTTGGGGGGCGGTTCCACAGATACGCAGTATTTT
d_gene: -
v_gene: TRBV5-8
abundance: -
j_gene: TRBJ2-3

CDR3aa: CAWSTGTGYEQYF
CDR3nt: TGTGCCTGGAGTACCGGGACAGGCTACGAGCAGTACTTC
d_gene: TRBD1
v_gene: TRBV30
abundance: -
j_gene: TRBJ2-7

CDR3aa: CASMTGGAYSNQPQHF
CDR3nt: TGTGCCAGCATGACAGGGGGGGCTTATAGCAATCAGCCCCAGCATTTT
d_gene: TRBD1
v_gene: TRBV2
abundance: few
j_gene: TRBJ1-5

CDR3aa: CASRTETYEQYF
CDR3nt: TGTGCCAGTCGGACTGAAACCTACGAGCAGTACTTC
d_gene: -
v_gene: TRBV2
abundance: once
j_gene: TRBJ2-7

CDR3aa: CASSLSDSLYNEQFF
CDR3nt: TGTGCCAGCAGCTTATCCGACTCCTTATACAATGAGCAGTTCTTC
d_gene: -
v_gene: TRBV7-9
abundance: -
j_gene: TRBJ2-1

CDR3aa: CASSGTPSLGVTQYF
CDR3nt: TGTGCCAGTAGCGGGACTCCCAGTTTGGGGGTAACCCAGTACTTC
d_gene: TRBD2
v_gene: TRBV4-2
abundance: -
j_gene: TRBJ2-5

CDR3aa: CATLRQGPNTGELFF
CDR3nt: TGTGCCACCTTAAGACAGGGGCCGAACACCGGGGAGCTGTTTTTT
d_gene: TRBD1
v_gene: TRBV10-3
abundance: -
j_gene: TRBJ2-2

CDR3aa: CASSSTGTGGDAQPQHF
CDR3nt: TGTGCCAGCAGTTCAACCGGGACAGGGGGCGACGCTCAGCCCCAGCATTTT
d_gene: TRBD1
v_gene: TRBV27
abundance: -
j_gene: TRBJ1-5

CDR3aa: CASSPGGVPVQFF
CDR3nt: TGTGCCAGCAGCCCCGGAGGGGTTCCGGTGCAGTTCTTC
d_gene: -
v_gene: TRBV5-8
abundance: -
j_gene: TRBJ2-1

CDR3aa: CASSRGLDNYGYTF
CDR3nt: TGTGCCAGCAGCAGGGGACTTGATAACTATGGCTACACCTTC
d_gene: -
v_gene: TRBV7-9
abundance: -
j_gene: TRBJ1-2

CDR3aa: CASSPGLVNTEAFF
CDR3nt: TGTGCCAGCAGCCCTGGACTCGTGAACACTGAAGCTTTCTTT
d_gene: -
v_gene: TRBV11-2
abundance: -
j_gene: TRBJ1-1

CDR3aa: CASSLRGNGYTF
CDR3nt: TGTGCCAGCAGCTTGAGGGGGAATGGCTACACCTTC
d_gene: -
v_gene: TRBV7-8
abundance: once
j_gene: TRBJ1-2

CDR3aa: CASSATSGFAQETQYF
CDR3nt: TGTGCCAGCAGCGCGACTAGCGGGTTCGCACAAGAGACCCAGTACTTC
d_gene: TRBD2
v_gene: TRBV9
abundance: -
j_gene: TRBJ2-5

CDR3aa: CASSVRGRNSPLHF
CDR3nt: TGTGCCAGCAGCGTTAGGGGGCGAAATTCACCCCTCCACTTT
d_gene: TRBD1
v_gene: TRBV7-6
abundance: -
j_gene: TRBJ1-6

CDR3aa: CASSWGPATEAFF
CDR3nt: TGTGCCAGCAGTTGGGGCCCCGCCACTGAAGCTTTCTTT
d_gene: -
v_gene: TRBV11-2
abundance: -
j_gene: TRBJ1-1

CDR3aa: CAISDGTGSPGELFF
CDR3nt: TGTGCCATAAGTGACGGGACAGGGAGTCCCGGGGAGCTGTTTTTT
d_gene: TRBD1
v_gene: TRBV10-3
abundance: -
j_gene: TRBJ2-2